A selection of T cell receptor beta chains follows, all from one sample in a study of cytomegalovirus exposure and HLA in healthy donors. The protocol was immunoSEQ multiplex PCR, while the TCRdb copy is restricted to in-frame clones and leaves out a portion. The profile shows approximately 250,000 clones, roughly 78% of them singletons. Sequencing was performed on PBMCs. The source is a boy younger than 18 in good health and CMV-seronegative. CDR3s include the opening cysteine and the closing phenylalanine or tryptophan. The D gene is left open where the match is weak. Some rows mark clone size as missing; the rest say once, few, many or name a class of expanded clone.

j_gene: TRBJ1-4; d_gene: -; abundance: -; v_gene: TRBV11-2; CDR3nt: TGTGCCAGCAGCGCTCCATGGGGAGGCAATGAAAAACTGTTTTTT; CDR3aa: CASSAPWGGNEKLFF
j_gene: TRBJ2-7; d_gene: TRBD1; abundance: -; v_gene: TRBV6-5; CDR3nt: TGTGCCAGCAGTTACTTAGGACAGGGCTACGAGCAGTACTTC; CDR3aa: CASSYLGQGYEQYF
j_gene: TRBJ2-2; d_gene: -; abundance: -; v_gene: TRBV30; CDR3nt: TGTGCCTGGAGCCCTTCCTGGGCTGCGAACACCGGGGAGCTGTTTTTT; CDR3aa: CAWSPSWAANTGELFF
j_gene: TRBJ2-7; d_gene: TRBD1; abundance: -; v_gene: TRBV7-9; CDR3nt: TGTGCCAGCAGCCATATCAGGGGGCGGTCAGGAGTTGGCGAGCAGTACTTC; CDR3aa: CASSHIRGRSGVGEQYF
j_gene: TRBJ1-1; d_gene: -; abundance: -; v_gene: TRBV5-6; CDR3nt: TGTGCCAGCAGCTCGGACAAACTGAACACTGAAGCTTTCTTT; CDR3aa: CASSSDKLNTEAFF
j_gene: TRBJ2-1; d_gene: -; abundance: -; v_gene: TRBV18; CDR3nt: TGTGCCAGCTCACCTGGCCAGTACAATGAGCAGTTCTTC; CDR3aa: CASSPGQYNEQFF
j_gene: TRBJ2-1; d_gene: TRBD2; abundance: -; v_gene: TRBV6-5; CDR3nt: TGTGCCAGCAGTTATGCTAGCGGGAGACGGCAGTTCTTC; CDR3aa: CASSYASGRRQFF
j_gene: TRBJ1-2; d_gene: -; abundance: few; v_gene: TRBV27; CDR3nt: TGTGCCTCAAAAGCTGGGGGGTATGGCTACACCTTC; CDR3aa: CASKAGGYGYTF
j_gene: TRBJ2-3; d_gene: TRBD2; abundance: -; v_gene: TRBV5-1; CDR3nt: TGCGCCAGCAGCTTAGCGGGAGGGTACACAGATACGCAGTATTTT; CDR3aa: CASSLAGGYTDTQYF
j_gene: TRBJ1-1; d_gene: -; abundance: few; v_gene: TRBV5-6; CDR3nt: TGTGCCAGCAGCTTGTCGGGAACTGAAGCTTTCTTT; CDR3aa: CASSLSGTEAFF
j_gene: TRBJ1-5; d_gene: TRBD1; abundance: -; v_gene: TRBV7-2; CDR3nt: TGTGCCAGCAGCGGACAGGGTCGAGGCAATCAGCCCCAGCATTTT; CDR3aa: CASSGQGRGNQPQHF
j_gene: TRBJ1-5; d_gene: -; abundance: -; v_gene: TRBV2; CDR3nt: TGTGCCAGCAGTGAAGTCCTAAAGAATCAGCCCCAGCATTTT; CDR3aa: CASSEVLKNQPQHF
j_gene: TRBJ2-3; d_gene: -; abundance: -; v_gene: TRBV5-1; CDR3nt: TGCGCCAGCAGCTACCAGGGGCAACGCACAGATACGCAGTATTTT; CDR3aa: CASSYQGQRTDTQYF
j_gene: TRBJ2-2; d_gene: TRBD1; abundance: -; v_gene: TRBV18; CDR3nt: TGTGCCAGCTCACCGGGACAGACCTCGAACACCGGGGAGCTGTTTTTT; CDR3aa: CASSPGQTSNTGELFF
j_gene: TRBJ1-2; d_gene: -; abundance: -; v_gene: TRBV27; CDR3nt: TGTGCCAGCAGTCCCGCAGGGTTCTTCTATGGTGGCTACACCTTC; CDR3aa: CASSPAGFFYGGYTF
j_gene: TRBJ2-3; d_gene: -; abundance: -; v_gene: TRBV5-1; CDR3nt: TGCGCCAGCAGCCAAGAGGTCGCAGATACGCAGTATTTT; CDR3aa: CASSQEVADTQYF
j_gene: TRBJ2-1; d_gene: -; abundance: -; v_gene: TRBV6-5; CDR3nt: TGTGCCAGCACCCGGCGCAGGGGTAACTACAATGAGCAGTTCTTC; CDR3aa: CASTRRRGNYNEQFF
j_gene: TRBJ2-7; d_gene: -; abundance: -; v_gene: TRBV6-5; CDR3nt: TGTGCCAGCAGTTACTCAAGCAACTCCGGTACGAGGGAGTACTTC; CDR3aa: CASSYSSNSGTREYF
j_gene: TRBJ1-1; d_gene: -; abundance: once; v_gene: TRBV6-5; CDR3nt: TGTGCCAGCAGCATCAGGGGTGAGCCCACTGAAGCTTTCTTT; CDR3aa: CASSIRGEPTEAFF
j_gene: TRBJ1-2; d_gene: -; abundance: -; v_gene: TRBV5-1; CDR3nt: TGCGCCAGCAGCCCCCGGGAGCCAGCTAACTATGGCTACACCTTC; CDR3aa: CASSPREPANYGYTF
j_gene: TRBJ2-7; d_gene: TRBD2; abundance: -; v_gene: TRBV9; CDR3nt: TGTGCCAGCAGCCCAGCACCGGGACTAGCGGGGGAATACTACGAGCAGTACTTC; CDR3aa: CASSPAPGLAGEYYEQYF
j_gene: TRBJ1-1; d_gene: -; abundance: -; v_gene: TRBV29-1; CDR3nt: TGCAGCGCTGCGGCGGAATTGAACACTGAAGCTTTCTTT; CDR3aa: CSAAAELNTEAFF
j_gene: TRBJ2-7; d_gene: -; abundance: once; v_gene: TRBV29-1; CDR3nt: TGCAGCGTCGGGTTCCGGCTCTCTGGGTACGAGCAGTACTTC; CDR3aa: CSVGFRLSGYEQYF
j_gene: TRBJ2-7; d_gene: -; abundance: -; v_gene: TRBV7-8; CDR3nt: TGTGCCAGCAGCACAGGGAGGGGTTACGAGCAGTACTTC; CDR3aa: CASSTGRGYEQYF
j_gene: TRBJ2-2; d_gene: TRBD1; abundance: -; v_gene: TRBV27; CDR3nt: TGTGCCAGCAGTCTAAGACAGGGGAACACCGGGGAGCTGTTTTTT; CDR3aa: CASSLRQGNTGELFF
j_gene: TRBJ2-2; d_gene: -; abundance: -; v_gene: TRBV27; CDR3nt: TGTGCCAGCAGCCAGGGGAGCGCGAACACCGGGGAGCTGTTTTTT; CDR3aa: CASSQGSANTGELFF
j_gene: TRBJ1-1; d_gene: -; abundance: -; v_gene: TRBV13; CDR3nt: TGTGCCAGCAGCTTAAACAGGGATGCGGGCACTGAAGCTTTCTTT; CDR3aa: CASSLNRDAGTEAFF
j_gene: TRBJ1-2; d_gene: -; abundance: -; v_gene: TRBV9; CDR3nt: TGTGCCAGCAGCGTAGACGGGAACTATGGCTACACCTTC; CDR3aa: CASSVDGNYGYTF
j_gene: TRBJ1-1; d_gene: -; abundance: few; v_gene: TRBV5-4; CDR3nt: TGTGCCAGCAGCGTATCGTCCCGTGACACTGAAGCTTTCTTT; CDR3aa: CASSVSSRDTEAFF
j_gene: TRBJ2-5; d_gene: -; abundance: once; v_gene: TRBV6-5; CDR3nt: TGTGCCAGCAGTTACTGGTGGGGGGAAGAGACCCAGTACTTC; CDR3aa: CASSYWWGEETQYF
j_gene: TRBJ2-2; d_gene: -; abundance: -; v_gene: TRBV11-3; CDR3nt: TGTGCCAGCAGCTTAACCCCCGGGACAAACACCGGGGAGCTGTTTTTT; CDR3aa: CASSLTPGTNTGELFF
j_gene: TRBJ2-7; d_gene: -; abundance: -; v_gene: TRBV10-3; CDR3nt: TGTGCCACAGGCATGGTTGACGAGCAGTACTTC; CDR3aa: CATGMVDEQYF
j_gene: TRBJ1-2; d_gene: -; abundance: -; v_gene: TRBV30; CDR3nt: TGTGCCTGCTACACAGGGATTAACTATGGCTACACCTTC; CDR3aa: CACYTGINYGYTF
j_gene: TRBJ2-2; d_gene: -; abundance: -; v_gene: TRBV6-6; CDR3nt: TGTGCCAGCAGTTATGGGGGGTCCCACACCGGGGAGCTGTTTTTT; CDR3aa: CASSYGGSHTGELFF
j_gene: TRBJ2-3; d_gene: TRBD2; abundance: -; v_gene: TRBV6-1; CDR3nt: TGTGCCAGCAGTGTATTGGGACTAGCGGGTACCACAGATACGCAGTATTTT; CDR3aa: CASSVLGLAGTTDTQYF
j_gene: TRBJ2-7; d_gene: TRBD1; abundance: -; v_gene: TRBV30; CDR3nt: TGTGCCTGGGAACAGGGGGTGAGCTACGAGCAGTACTTC; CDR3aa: CAWEQGVSYEQYF
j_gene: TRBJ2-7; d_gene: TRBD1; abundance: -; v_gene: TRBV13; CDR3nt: TGTGCCAGCAGCTCCTCCGGGACAGGAGGGGACTACGAGCAGTACTTC; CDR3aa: CASSSSGTGGDYEQYF